Below, 18 T cell receptor beta chains from the same sample are listed, as sequenced in a study of T cell repertoires in cytomegalovirus infection. MiXCR was run by TCRdb on the reads, yielding one entry per CDR3 protein. The sample consists of under 200,000 distinct CDR3 sequences, roughly 9% of them appearing once. Sequenced: PBMCs. These receptors originate from a human donor in good health (CMV status not recorded). Some clones in this sample may be carry-over from other donors' samples.

This clonotype was observed at least ten times. The chain employs TRBV20-1 and TRBJ1-3; no clear D gene. Germline values: CDR1 DFQATT, CDR2 SNEGSKA (reference sequence). CDR3 size: 14 residues. V was trimmed by 3 bases and J by 4 bases, leaving 13 bases between them. The chain's CDR3 is CSARERLVGNTIYF. The DNA of the CDR3 is TGCAGTGCTAGGGAGAGGCTAGTCGGAAACACCATATATTTT.

This clonotype was picked up many times. The chain is built from TRBV7-2 and TRBJ2-1; 8 bases map to TRBD2. CDR3 length equals 14 residues. V trimming: 1 base; J trimming: 12 bases; junction bases outside the gene matches: 8. The V gene's germline CDR1 is SGHTA and CDR2 FQGNSA. The CDR3 here is CASSLDALAGLQFF. DNA of the CDR3: TGTGCCAGCAGCTTAGATGCGCTAGCGGGCCTGCAGTTCTTC.

This clonotype has at least ten counts. The V call is TRBV24-1, the J call TRBJ1-2; 7 nucleotides agree with TRBD1. V was pared by 0 bases and J by 5 bases, with 2 bases of the junction left unmatched. This CDR3 has 14 residues. The germline V gene encodes CDR1 KGHDR and CDR2 SFDVKD. The CDR3: CATSDLGTAYGYTF. CDR3 DNA sequence: TGTGCCACCAGTGATTTGGGGACAGCGTATGGCTACACCTTC.

The table lists this clonotype with many counts. The J gene is TRBJ2-3, the V gene TRBV7-9; D gene ambiguous. The CDR3 is 15 residues long. V was trimmed by 2 bases and J by 2 bases, leaving 11 bases between them. The germline gives CDR1 SEHNR, CDR2 FQNEAQ (reference sequence). The CDR3 DNA follows: TGTGCCAGCAGCTTAACGGCGAACCCCACAGATACGCAGTATTTT. Protein product: CASSLTANPTDTQYF.

This clonotype was seen a few times. The genes are TRBV7-8 and TRBJ2-2; 11 bases fit TRBD1. The V gene end was trimmed by 5 bases and the J gene end by 5 bases; junction bases not matched to a gene: 10. Germline values: CDR1 SGHVS, CDR2 FQNEAQ. The CDR3 has 17 residues. CDR3: CASSPGQGAATTGELFF. DNA for the CDR3: TGTGCCAGCAGCCCCGGACAGGGGGCAGCAACGACCGGGGAGCTGTTTTTT.

The sample holds many counts of this clonotype. J is TRBJ1-1 and V is TRBV19; D remains unclear. The CDR3 has 13 residues. Germline V gives CDR1 LNHDA, CDR2 SQIVND (reference sequence). The ends were cut back, 8 bases at V and 1 base at J, with 11 bases in the middle. The CDR3: CASAYMGNTEAFF. CDR3 nucleotides: TGTGCCAGTGCCTACATGGGGAACACTGAAGCTTTCTTT.

V gene TRBV12-5 combines with J gene TRBJ2-1; 12 bases are shared with TRBD2. Germline V gives CDR1 LGHNT, CDR2 FRNRAP. V gave up 2 bases and J gave up 7 bases; unmatched junction bases: 3. This CDR3 has 15 residues. The CDR3 DNA sequence: TGTGCTAGTGGTTTGACTAGCGGGGGGTGGAATGAGCAGTTCTTC. It is translated as CASGLTSGGWNEQFF.

This clonotype was detected ten times or more. The chain couples TRBV6-1 to TRBJ1-3, with a tentative D call TRBD1 (5 bases). The CDR3 length is 14 residues. Germline CDR1 reads MNHNS; CDR2 reads SASEGT. Deletions cut 7 bases from V and 0 bases from J, with 10 bases between. The CDR3 nucleotides are TGTGCCAGCAAGAGGGGCACCTCTGGAAACACCATATATTTT. It codes for CASKRGTSGNTIYF.

This clonotype was detected ten times or more. Sequence at one end of the junction differs from germline and may be a read error. This sequence joins TRBV7-2 and TRBJ2-1; 7 bases align to TRBD2. The germline CDR1 and CDR2 sequences are SGHTA and FQGNSA. This CDR3 comprises 13 residues. The CDR3 DNA follows: TGTGCCAGCAGCCTAGCGGCGAACAATGAGCAGTTCTTC. Translation: CASSLAANNEQFF.

This clonotype has a count of ten or more. The chain is built from TRBV7-2 and TRBJ1-1, with no clear D. V lost 2 bases, J lost 4 bases, and 8 bases lay in between. The CDR3 sequence is 13 residues long. Germline V lookup: CDR1 SGHTA, CDR2 FQGNSA. The CDR3 protein is CASSLTQTTEAFF. The CDR3 DNA sequence: TGTGCCAGCAGCTTAACACAGACCACTGAAGCTTTCTTT. The full variable domain, its missing parts supplied by reference TRBV7-2 and TRBJ1-1, is GAGVSQSPSNKVTEKGKDVELRCDPISGHTALYWYRQSLGQGLEFLIYFQGNSAPDKSGLPSDRFSAERTGGSVSTLTIQRTQQEDSAVYLCASSLTQTTEAFFGQGTRLTVV.

This clonotype showed up many times. The V gene is TRBV7-2, the J gene TRBJ2-3; 7 nucleotides match TRBD2. The CDR3 totals 14 residues. With V trimmed by 0 bases and J by 4 bases, 1 base remained unmatched. Germline V gene lookup returns CDR1 SGHTA and CDR2 FQGNSA. CDR3 bases: TGTGCCAGCAGCTTAGCGACTAGCCCAGATACGCAGTATTTT. As protein: CASSLATSPDTQYF.

This clonotype was observed many times. The chain employs TRBV12-3 or TRBV12-4 and TRBJ1-2, with a possible D match to TRBD1 (6 bases). The CDR3 sequence is 14 residues long. Trimming removed 5 bases at V and 4 bases at J, with 14 bases between. The CDR3, as DNA: TGTGCCAGCAGTACGCAGGGGCTTGTCTATGGCTACACCTTC. This gives the protein CASSTQGLVYGYTF.

This clonotype was recorded many times. The V gene is TRBV6-5, the J gene TRBJ2-3; 9 bases are shared with TRBD1. Germline CDR1 and CDR2: MNHEY and SVGAGI. The V segment lost 2 bases and the J segment 6 bases; nucleotides outside the gene matches: 6. This CDR3 spans 15 amino acids. The CDR3 spells CASSYVQGAPDTQYF. The CDR3 nucleotides are TGTGCCAGCAGTTACGTACAGGGGGCGCCGGATACGCAGTATTTT.

J is TRBJ2-7 and V is TRBV15; 7 bases map to TRBD2. Germline CDR1 reads LNHNV; CDR2 reads YYDKDF (reference sequence). The trim removed 0 bases at V and 7 bases at J, leaving 3 bases unmatched. CDR3 length: 13 amino acids. The CDR3 loop is CATSRDRGGEQYF. The CDR3 region has the DNA TGTGCCACCAGCAGAGATCGGGGAGGGGAGCAGTACTTC.

This clonotype was seen a few times. CDR3 protein: CSARRRFTGELFF. The CDR3 nucleotides are TGCAGTGCTCGCAGGAGGTTCACCGGGGAGCTGTTTTTT. The chain recombines TRBV20-1 with TRBJ2-2; D may be TRBD2 (5 bases). Per the germline V gene, CDR1 is DFQATT and CDR2 is SNEGSKA (reference sequence). V gave up 5 bases and J gave up 4 bases, with 11 bases separating them. The CDR3 is 13 amino acids.

This clonotype occurred many times. The rearrangement links TRBV7-3 to TRBJ2-2, with TRBD2 matching over 7 bases. The length of the CDR3 is 14 residues. CDR1 is SGHTA, CDR2 FQGTGA, per germline. Trimming at V came to 5 bases and at J to 5 bases, leaving 5 bases not matched to a gene. The CDR3 here is CASSPSGGTGELFF. DNA for the CDR3: TGTGCCAGCAGCCCCTCGGGGGGTACCGGGGAGCTGTTTTTT.

This clonotype was counted ten times or more. The V call is TRBV7-2, the J call TRBJ2-1; TRBD2 aligns across 8 bases. This CDR3 has 17 amino acids. In germline, CDR1 is SGHTA, CDR2 FQGNSA. The junction had 11 bases not matched to a gene; V was cut back by 2 bases and J by 5 bases. CDR3 sequence reads: CASSLSSSGSWNNEQFF. The CDR3 DNA reads TGTGCCAGCAGCTTATCCTCGAGCGGGAGTTGGAACAATGAGCAGTTCTTC. Together with reference TRBV7-2 and TRBJ2-1, the CDR3 gives the full variable domain: GAGVSQSPSNKVTEKGKDVELRCDPISGHTALYWYRQSLGQGLEFLIYFQGNSAPDKSGLPSDRFSAERTGGSVSTLTIQRTQQEDSAVYLCASSLSSSGSWNNEQFFGPGTRLTVL.

This clonotype came up many times. The rearrangement uses TRBV2 and TRBJ1-5; TRBD1 matches 10 bases. V trimming: 4 bases; J trimming: 2 bases; junction bases outside the gene matches: 2. The CDR3 totals 15 residues. CDR1 and CDR2 from the germline V gene are SNHLY and FYNNEI. The CDR3 sequence: CASSAGTGGNQPQHF. The CDR3 region has the DNA TGTGCCAGCAGTGCCGGGACAGGGGGCAATCAGCCCCAGCATTTT.